The clone carrying this T cell receptor beta chain occurred once. Living in about two dozen US areas, the participants were between 18 and 89 years of age. Self-reported history from a screening survey and questionnaire set each donor's cohort. This sample was taken from a study of blood T cell repertoires in COVID-19. Overall study: From T cells, B-cell-depleted T cells, or PBMCs came the material, which was cDNA or gDNA.

Methods used by the authors: Nucleated cell number was recorded as an estimate derived from reference gene primer amplification. Produced via immunoSEQ multiplex PCR; TCRdb's table is partial and in-frame only. For V, J and clone size, that table is used; D and trimming come from the DNA. The table has about 370,000 clones, around 87% seen once; the top ten hold about 1%. This CDR3 contains 14 residues. CDR1 is MNHNS and CDR2 is SASEGT in the germline V gene. V was shortened by 1 base and J by 3 bases, with 10 bases between the two germline ends. This TCR was recovered from a man younger than 30 who had recovered from COVID-19. The sequenced sample consisted of PBMCs or T cells enriched from blood (not recorded which). The chain recombines TRBV6-1 with TRBJ2-7, with a possible D match to TRBD2 (6 bases). The DNA for the CDR3 is TGTGCCAGCAGTGAAGGGGGGGTTTTCTACGAGCAGTACTTC. Amino acid sequence: CASSEGGVFYEQYF.